The text below deals with one T cell receptor beta chain. The sample is drawn from a study of blood T cell repertoires in COVID-19. Study in general: Nucleic acid was either cDNA or gDNA, and it came from T cells, B-cell-depleted T cells, or PBMCs.

This CDR3 is 17 amino acids long. Trimming took 0 bases from V and 4 from J, leaving 18 bases between them. Germline V gene data show CDR1 as ENHRY and CDR2 as SYGVKD. Patients in Seattle were enrolled during active infection, then followed longitudinally. Under the authors' procedure: Estimates of nucleated cell counts were drawn from the amplification of reference gene primers. Assay used: immunoSEQ multiplex PCR; TCRdb lists only in-frame clones, some missing. V, J and clone size are taken as reported in that table, and D and trimming were inferred from the DNA itself. The data hold tens of thousands of clones, with around 90% observed a single time.

Source material: peripheral blood. The sequence was obtained from a woman in her sixties with COVID-19, enrolled during active disease. The genes are TRBV10-3 and TRBJ2-5, with a weak D call TRBD1 (6 bases). In DNA, the CDR3 is TGTGCCATCAGTGAGTCGAGGGGGATGGCGACGGGAGAGACCCAGTACTTC. It yields the protein CAISESRGMATGETQYF.